This T cell receptor beta chain originates from a study of blood T cells in healthy people across ages. Through a sample-barcoded 5' primer and a J-beta primer mix, a second PCR was run for roughly 7 to 12 cycles. Using its own MiXCR run on the 5' RACE reads, TCRdb lists one record per CDR3 protein. This sample has approximately 780,000 distinct CDR3 sequences; 25% to 30% occur once, and the top ten carry approximately 2.9%. At least 6 million PBMCs were isolated per sample. The same sample was also used in a study of T cells of mothers and their children.

Sequencing was done on a sample of blood. This clonotype was obtained from a boy aged 10-17 years in good health.

This CDR3 reads CASSVQSWYDGDLNTEAFF. In nucleotides, the CDR3 is TGTGCCAGCAGTGTGCAGTCGTGGTATGACGGAGACCTAAACACTGAAGCTTTCTTT. The chain carries TRBV6-1 and TRBJ1-1; no clear D gene. The CDR3 is made up of 19 amino acids. Trimming stripped 4 bases from V and 2 bases from J, with 26 bases between. Germline loops: CDR1 MNHNS, CDR2 SASEGT.